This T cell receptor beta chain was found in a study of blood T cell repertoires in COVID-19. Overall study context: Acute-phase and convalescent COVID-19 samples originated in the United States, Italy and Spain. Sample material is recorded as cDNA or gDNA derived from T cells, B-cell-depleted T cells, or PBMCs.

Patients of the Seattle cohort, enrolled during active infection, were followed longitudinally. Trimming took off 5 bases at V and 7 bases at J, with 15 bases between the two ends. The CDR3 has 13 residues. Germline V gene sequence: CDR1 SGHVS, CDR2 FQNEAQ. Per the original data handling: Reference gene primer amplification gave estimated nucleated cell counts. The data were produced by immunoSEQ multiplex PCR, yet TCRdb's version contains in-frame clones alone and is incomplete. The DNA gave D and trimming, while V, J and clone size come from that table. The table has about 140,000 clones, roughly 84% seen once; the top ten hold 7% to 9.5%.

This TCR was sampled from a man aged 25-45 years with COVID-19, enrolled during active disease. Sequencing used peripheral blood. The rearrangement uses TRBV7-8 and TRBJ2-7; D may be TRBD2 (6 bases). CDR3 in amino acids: CASSQKTAGEQYF. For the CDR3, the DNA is TGTGCCAGCAGCCAAAAGACCGCGGGGGAGCAGTACTTC.